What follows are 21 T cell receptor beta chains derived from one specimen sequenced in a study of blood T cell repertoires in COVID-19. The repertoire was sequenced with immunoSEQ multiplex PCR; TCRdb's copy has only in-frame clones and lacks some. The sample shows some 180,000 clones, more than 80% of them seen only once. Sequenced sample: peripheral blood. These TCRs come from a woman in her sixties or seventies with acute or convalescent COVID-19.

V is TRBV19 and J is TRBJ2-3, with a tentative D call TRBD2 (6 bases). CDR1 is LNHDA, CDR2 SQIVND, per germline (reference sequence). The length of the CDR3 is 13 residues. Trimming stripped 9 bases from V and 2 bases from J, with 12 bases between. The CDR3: CASRTTHTDTQYF. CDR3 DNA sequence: TGTGCCAGCAGGACTACCCACACAGATACGCAGTATTTT.

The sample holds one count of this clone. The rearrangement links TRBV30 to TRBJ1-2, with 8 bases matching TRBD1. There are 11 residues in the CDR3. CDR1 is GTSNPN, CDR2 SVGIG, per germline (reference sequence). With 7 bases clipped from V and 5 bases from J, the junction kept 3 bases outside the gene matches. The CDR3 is CASGQAYGYTF. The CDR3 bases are TGTGCCTCGGGACAGGCATATGGCTACACCTTC.

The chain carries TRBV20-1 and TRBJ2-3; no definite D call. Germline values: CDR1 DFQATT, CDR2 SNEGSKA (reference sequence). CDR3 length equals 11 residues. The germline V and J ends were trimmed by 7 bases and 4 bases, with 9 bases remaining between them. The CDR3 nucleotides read TGCAGTGGAAATGCGCCAGATACGCAGTATTTT. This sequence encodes CSGNAPDTQYF.

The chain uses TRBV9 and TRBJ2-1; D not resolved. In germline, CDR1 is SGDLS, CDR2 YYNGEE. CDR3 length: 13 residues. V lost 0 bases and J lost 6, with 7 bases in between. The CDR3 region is CASSVAGSNEQFF. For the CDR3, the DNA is TGTGCCAGCAGCGTAGCGGGTAGCAATGAGCAGTTCTTC.

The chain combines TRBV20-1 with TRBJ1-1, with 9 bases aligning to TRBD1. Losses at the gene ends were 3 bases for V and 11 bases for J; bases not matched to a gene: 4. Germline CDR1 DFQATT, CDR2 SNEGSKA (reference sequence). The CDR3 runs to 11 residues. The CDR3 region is CSASADRGAFF. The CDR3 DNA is TGCAGTGCTAGTGCCGACAGGGGGGCTTTCTTT.

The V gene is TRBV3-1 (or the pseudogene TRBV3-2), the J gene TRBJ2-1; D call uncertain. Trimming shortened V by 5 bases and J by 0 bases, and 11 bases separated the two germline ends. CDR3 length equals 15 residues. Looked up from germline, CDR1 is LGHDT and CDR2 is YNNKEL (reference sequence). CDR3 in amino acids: CASSDSLGSYNEQFF. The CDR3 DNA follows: TGTGCCAGCAGCGATAGCCTCGGCTCCTACAATGAGCAGTTCTTC.

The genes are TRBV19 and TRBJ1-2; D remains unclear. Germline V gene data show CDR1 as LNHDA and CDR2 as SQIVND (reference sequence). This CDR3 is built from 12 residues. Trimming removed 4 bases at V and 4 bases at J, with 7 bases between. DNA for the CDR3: TGTGCCAGTAGTAGGAGCACCTATGGCTACACCTTC. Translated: CASSRSTYGYTF.

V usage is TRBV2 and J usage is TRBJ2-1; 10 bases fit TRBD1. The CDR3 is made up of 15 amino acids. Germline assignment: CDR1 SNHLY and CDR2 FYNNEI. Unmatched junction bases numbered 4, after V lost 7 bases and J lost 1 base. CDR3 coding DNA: TGTGCCAGCACCAGGGACAGGGGATCCTACAATGAGCAGTTCTTC. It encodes CASTRDRGSYNEQFF.

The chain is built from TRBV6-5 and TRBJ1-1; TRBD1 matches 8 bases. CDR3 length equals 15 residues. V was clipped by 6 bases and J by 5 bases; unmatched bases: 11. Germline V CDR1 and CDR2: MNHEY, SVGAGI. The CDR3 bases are TGTGCCAGCAGCCAACAAAGGACAGGGTTAACTGAAGCTTTCTTT. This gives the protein CASSQQRTGLTEAFF.

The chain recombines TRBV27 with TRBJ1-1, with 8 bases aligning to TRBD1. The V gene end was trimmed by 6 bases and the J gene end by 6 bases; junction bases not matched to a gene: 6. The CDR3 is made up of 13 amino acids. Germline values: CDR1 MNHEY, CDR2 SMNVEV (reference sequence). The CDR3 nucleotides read TGTGCCAGCAGGCAACAGGGGGGAGCTGAAGCTTTCTTT. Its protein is CASRQQGGAEAFF.

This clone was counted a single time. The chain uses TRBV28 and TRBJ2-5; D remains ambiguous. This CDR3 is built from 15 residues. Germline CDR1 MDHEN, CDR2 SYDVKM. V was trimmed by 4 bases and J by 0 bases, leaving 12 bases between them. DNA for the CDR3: TGTGCCAGCAGTTCCCTCCTTCTCCACCAAGAGACCCAGTACTTC. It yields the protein CASSSLLLHQETQYF.

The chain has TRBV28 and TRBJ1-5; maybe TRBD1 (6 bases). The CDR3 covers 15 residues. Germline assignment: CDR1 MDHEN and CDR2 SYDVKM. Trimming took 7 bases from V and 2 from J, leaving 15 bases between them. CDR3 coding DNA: TGTGCCAGCACCACCGGCCGACAGGGCAATCAGCCCCAGCATTTT. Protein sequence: CASTTGRQGNQPQHF.

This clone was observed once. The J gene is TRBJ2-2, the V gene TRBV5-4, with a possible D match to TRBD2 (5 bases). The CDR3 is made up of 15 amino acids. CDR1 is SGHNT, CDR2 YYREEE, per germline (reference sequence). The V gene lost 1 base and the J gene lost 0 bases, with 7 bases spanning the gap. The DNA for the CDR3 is TGTGCCAGCAGCTTGTGGACTCCGAACACCGGGGAGCTGTTTTTT. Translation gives CASSLWTPNTGELFF.

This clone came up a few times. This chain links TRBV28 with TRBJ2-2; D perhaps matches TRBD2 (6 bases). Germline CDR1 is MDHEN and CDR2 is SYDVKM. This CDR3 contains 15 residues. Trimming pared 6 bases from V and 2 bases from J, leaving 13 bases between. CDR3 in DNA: TGTGCCAGCAGCAATGGAGGGTTAAACACCGGGGAGCTGTTTTTT. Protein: CASSNGGLNTGELFF.

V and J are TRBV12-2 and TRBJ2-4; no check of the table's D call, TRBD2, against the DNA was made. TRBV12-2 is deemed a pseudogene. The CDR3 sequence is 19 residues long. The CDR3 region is CASRLPGVAAVVAKNIQYF. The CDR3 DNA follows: TGTGCAAGTCGCTTACCTGGGGTAGCGGCGGTCGTAGCCAAAAACATTCAGTACTTC.

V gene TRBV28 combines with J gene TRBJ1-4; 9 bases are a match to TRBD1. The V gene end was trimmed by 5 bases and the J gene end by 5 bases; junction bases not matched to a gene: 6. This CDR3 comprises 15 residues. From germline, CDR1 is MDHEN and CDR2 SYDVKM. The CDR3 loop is CASSITGGRNEKLFF. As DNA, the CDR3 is TGTGCCAGCAGTATTACAGGGGGCAGGAATGAAAAACTGTTTTTT.

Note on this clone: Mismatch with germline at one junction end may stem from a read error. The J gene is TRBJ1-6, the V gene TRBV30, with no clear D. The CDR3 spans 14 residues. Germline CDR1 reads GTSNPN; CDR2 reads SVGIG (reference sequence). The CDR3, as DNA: TGTGCCAGGAGACGCGGGGAAGACAATTCACCCCTCCACTTT. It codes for CARRRGEDNSPLHF.

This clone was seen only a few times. The CDR3 sequence: CASSLAAGSNYGYTF. Written as DNA, the CDR3 is TGTGCCAGCAGTTTAGCGGCAGGGTCCAACTATGGCTACACCTTC. The chain couples TRBV27 to TRBJ1-2; D perhaps matches TRBD1 (5 bases). Germline-derived CDR1 and CDR2 are MNHEY and SMNVEV (reference sequence). The CDR3 is 15 residues long. V was clipped by 2 bases and J by 2 bases, with 12 bases between them.

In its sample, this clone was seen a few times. This chain's CDR3 is CASSEGTISQETQYF. CDR3 nucleotide sequence: TGTGCCAGCAGTGAAGGAACTATTTCCCAAGAGACCCAGTACTTC. The rearrangement joins TRBV2 to TRBJ2-5, with D uncertain. Germline loops: CDR1 SNHLY, CDR2 FYNNEI. The CDR3 extends over 15 amino acids. Trimming stripped 1 base from V and 1 base from J, with 10 bases between.

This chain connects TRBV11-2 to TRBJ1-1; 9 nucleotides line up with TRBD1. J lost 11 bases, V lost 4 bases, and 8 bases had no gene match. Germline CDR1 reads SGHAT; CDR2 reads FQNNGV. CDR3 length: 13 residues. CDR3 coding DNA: TGTGCCAGCAGCTCCCGGGACAGGGAGGGTGCTTTCTTT. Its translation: CASSSRDREGAFF.

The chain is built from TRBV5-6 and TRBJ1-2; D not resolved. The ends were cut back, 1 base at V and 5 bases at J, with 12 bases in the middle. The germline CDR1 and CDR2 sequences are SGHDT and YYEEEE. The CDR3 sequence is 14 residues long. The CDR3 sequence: CASSLLAPTYGYTF. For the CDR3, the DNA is TGTGCCAGCAGCTTGCTAGCGCCAACATATGGCTACACCTTC.